This record looks at one T cell receptor (beta chain) sequence and its context. Its antigen is currently not known. Possible read error: a much larger clone is one base away. Receptors were amplified or captured by PCR. The sequencing machine was a NextSeq 500. Preparation of bulk TCR libraries followed a previously described approach, with the TCR primers listed in Table S5. The Qiagen AllPrep DNA/RNA kit was used to purify total RNA. Before analysis, reads from multiple sequencing runs of the same library were pooled. The original methods were these. Reads were retained only if an exact TCR constant sequence was present, and the retained reads were trimmed to 150 nt and grouped according to their 12-nt molecular barcodes. Reads inside each barcode group were sub-clustered using a 15% Levenshtein threshold, and a quality-weighted consensus sequence was constructed for each RNA molecule. Non-functional sequences were removed, as were lower-count sequences one edit away from another. On the basis of fitting two negative binomial distributions, barcode sub-clusters with fewer than 20% of the maximum read count were discarded. The public sequencing data were trimmed at Q25 with fastp and processed into clonotypes with MiXCR by TCRdb, which kept only in-frame beta chains. Every distinct CDR3 protein forms one entry, paired with its most common genes and DNA. The V and J calls here are based on TCRdb, not the publication. Within this sample are approximately 100,000 distinct CDR3 sequences, with under 40% of them counted one time only. 4% to 5% of the sample comes from the top ten.

Libraries of naive CD8 T cells were generated from about 19,000 to 1,100,000 sorted cells, with 10%, 30% or 50% of the purified RNA used. On a BD FACSAria II, naive CD8 T cells were FACS-sorted as CD8+CD4-CCR7+CD45RA+ and collected into RLT Plus buffer. To test detection sensitivity, Jurkat RNA equivalent to over 8 TCR copies was spiked into samples of about 19,000-1,000,000 naive CD8 T cells. Enrichment of CD8 T cells was done with RosetteSep CD8+ T Cell Enrichment Cocktail plus Ficoll-Paque, and ACK red cell lysis came afterward. The sample is drawn from a study of molecular identifiers for immune sequencing clone quantification (dated by TCRdb to the late 2010s). General notes on the study: For a replicate experiment, the RNA from either about 20,000 or 100,000 naive CD8 T cells was divided into five aliquots, and four of those aliquots went on to sequencing. The study was a methods study using CD8 T cells to benchmark molecular-identifier clustering-based TCR repertoire sequencing (MIDCIRS) and TCR RNA copy counting.

The germline V gene (reference sequence) yields MNHEY for CDR1 and SMNVEV for CDR2. Measured from the cysteine to the phenylalanine, the CDR3 is 13 residues long. Left in the record is the CDR3 DNA by itself, 39 bases read in frame from the first base. The paper as a whole reports these results and caveats: In CMV-specific effector cells, over 99% of molecules were held by clones above 20 RNA copies, whereas under 1% of molecules were held by such clones in naive cells. Identical TCR molecules sharing a barcode could cause highly expanded clone sizes to be underestimated. Without barcode sub-clustering, chimeric consensus sequences inflated TCR diversity; chimeras reached as high as 47%. About 2.9 recovered TCR RNA copies per cell were obtained by modeling, versus around 9.8 by digital PCR, implying a capture efficiency of about 30%. A single cell's worth of spiked-in Jurkat TCR RNA was reported detectable even among one million naive CD8 T cells. The naive libraries included spiked-in Jurkat TCR RNA (roughly ten copies' worth), and this Jurkat TCR RNA is not part of the donor repertoire.

The sequence came from a human donor in good health. Some libraries in this study had Jurkat cell RNA spiked in. The sequenced sample was naive CD8+ T cells from blood, with Jurkat cell RNA spiked in. Reading the label with the study, this specimen's cell subset or site is: FACS-sorted CD8+CD4-CCR7+CD45RA+ naive T cells. Rearrangement joined TRBV27 to TRBJ2-7, with no reliable assignment of the D segment. With the DNA end fitting TRBJ2-1 better, the J assignment may be wrong. At the DNA level, the sequence is TGTGCCAGCAGTTTTGGTGGCCTCCCCGAGCAGTTCTTC. Translated, this gives CASSFGGLPEQFF.